A single sample gave rise to the 4 T cell receptor beta chains below, sequenced in a study of cytomegalovirus exposure and HLA in healthy donors. The PCR was carried out with 60 Vbeta primers and 13 Jbeta primers. Only in-frame clones appear in the TCRdb table, and some are missing; sequencing was by immunoSEQ multiplex PCR. Altogether about 65,000 clones are present, roughly 80% being singletons, with the ten largest covering about 3%. Sequencing was done on a sample of PBMCs. All receptors come from a girl between 5 and 17 years old in good health and CMV-seropositive.

The chain uses TRBV7-9 and TRBJ2-3; D is unclear. V lost 1 base and J 2 bases, leaving 10 bases between the germline ends. The CDR3 length is 15 residues. Germline values: CDR1 SEHNR, CDR2 FQNEAQ (reference sequence). The DNA of the CDR3 is TGTGCCAGCAGCTTAGGGTCGAGCAACACAGATACGCAGTATTTT. Translating it yields CASSLGSSNTDTQYF.

CDR3: CASSLSAGRPEQYF. The CDR3 coding sequence is TGTGCCAGCAGTTTATCGGCTGGGAGGCCCGAGCAGTACTTC. The chain links TRBV27 to TRBJ2-7, with TRBD2 as a possible D gene (6 bases). The CDR3 runs to 14 residues. The germline V gene encodes CDR1 MNHEY and CDR2 SMNVEV (reference sequence). Between the trimmed V and J ends, which lost 0 bases and 6 bases, there was a span of 12 bases.

V gene TRBV5-1 combines with J gene TRBJ2-1, with 7 bases aligning to TRBD1. The CDR3 runs 13 residues. Unmatched junction bases numbered 7, after V lost 4 bases and J lost 9 bases. Germline V gives CDR1 SGHRS, CDR2 YFSETQ. Here the CDR3 DNA reads TGCGCCAGCAGCCCCCCGACAGGGCCTGAGCAGTTCTTC. It encodes CASSPPTGPEQFF. Combining the CDR3 with reference TRBV5-1 and TRBJ2-1 gives the whole variable domain KAGVTQTPRYLIKTRGQQVTLSCSPISGHRSVSWYQQTPGQGLQFLFEYFSETQRNKGNFPGRFSGRQFSNSRSEMNVSTLELGDSALYLCASSPPTGPEQFFGPGTRLTVL.

V usage is TRBV2 and J usage is TRBJ1-5; D remains unclear. CDR3 length: 15 amino acids. The V and J ends lost 3 bases and 8 bases respectively, with 17 bases between them. CDR1 is SNHLY, CDR2 FYNNEI, per germline. CDR3 residues: CASSEGRTGIEPQHF. CDR3 nucleotide sequence: TGTGCCAGCAGTGAGGGCAGGACGGGAATCGAGCCCCAGCATTTT.